This T cell receptor (beta chain) was found in a study of blood T cell repertoires in COVID-19. As for the study in general: The United States, Italy and Spain provided the acute and convalescent COVID-19 samples. In each case, the material was cDNA or gDNA derived from T cells, B-cell-depleted T cells, or PBMCs.

V dropped 4 bases and J dropped 6; count of bases not matched to a gene: 3. The CDR3 spans 15 residues. CDR1 and CDR2 from the germline V gene are SGHDN and FVKESK. Authors' analysis steps: Reference gene primer amplification gave nucleated cell count estimates. The repertoire was sequenced with immunoSEQ multiplex PCR; TCRdb's copy has only in-frame clones and lacks some. V and J calls and clone size are as listed in that table; D and trimming were resolved from the DNA. Among about 120,000 clones listed, about four fifths were seen once. V gene TRBV14 combines with J gene TRBJ2-1; TRBD2 matches at 13 bases. The sample was peripheral blood. The sequence was collected from a human donor in a cohort sampled during active COVID-19. The CDR3 DNA reads TGTGCCAGCAGCCCACTAGCGGGGGGGGGCAATGAGCAGTTCTTC. Its translation is CASSPLAGGGNEQFF.